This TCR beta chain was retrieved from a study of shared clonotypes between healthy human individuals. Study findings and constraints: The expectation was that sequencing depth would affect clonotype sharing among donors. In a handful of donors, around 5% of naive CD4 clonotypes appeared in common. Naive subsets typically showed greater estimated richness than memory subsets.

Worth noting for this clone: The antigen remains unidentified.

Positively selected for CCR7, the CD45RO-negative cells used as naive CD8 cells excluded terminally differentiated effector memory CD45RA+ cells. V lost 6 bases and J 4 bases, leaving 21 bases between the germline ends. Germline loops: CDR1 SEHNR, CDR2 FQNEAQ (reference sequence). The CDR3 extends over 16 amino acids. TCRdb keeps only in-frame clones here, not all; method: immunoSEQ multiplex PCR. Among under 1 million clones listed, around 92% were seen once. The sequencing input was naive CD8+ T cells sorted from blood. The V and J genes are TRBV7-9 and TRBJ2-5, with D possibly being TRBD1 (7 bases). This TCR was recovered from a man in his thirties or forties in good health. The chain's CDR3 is CASSPGPPGGGETQYF. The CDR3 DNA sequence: TGTGCCAGCAGTCCCGGGCCCCCAGGGGGAGGAGAGACCCAGTACTTC.